This record covers a single T cell receptor beta chain. Method: immunoSEQ multiplex PCR; TCRdb's copy keeps in-frame clones and lacks some. This table holds over 90,000 clones, approximately 90% found once. These data belong to a study of blood T cell repertoires in COVID-19. Study details: T cells, B-cell-depleted T cells, or PBMCs supplied cDNA or gDNA.

The CDR3 runs 12 residues. V dropped 1 base and J dropped 6 bases, with 7 bases sitting between them. CDR1 and CDR2 from the germline V gene are LGHNT and FRNRAP. The chain joins TRBV12-5 to TRBJ2-7, with D hard to call. The sample taken for sequencing was peripheral blood. This receptor was identified in a man aged 50 or older with acute or convalescent COVID-19. The CDR3 bases are TGTGCTAGTGGTTTGGCCAGGTCCGAGCAGTACTTC. The encoded protein is CASGLARSEQYF.